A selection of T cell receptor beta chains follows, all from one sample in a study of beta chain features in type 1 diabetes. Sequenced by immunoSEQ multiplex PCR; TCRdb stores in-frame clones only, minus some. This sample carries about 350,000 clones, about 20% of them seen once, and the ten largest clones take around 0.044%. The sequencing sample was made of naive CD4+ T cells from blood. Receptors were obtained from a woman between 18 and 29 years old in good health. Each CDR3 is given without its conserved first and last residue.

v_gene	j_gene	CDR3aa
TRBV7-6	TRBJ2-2	ASSPRQGSGELF
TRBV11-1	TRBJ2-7	ASSFTTSGSPYEQY
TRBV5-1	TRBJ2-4	ASSLQGGDIQY
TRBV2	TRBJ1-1	ASSEVGQLNTEAF
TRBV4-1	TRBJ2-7	ASSPARERLYEQY
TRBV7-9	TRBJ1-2	ASSFTGSEDT
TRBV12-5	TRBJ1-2	ASGFNVGGNYGYT
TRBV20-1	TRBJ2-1	STRGDSEQF
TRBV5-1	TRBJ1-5	ASSLGIGDRFNQPQH
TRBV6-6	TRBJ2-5	ASSYSQETQY
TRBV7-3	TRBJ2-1	ASKVGGPNDEQF
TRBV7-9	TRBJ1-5	ASSLAVTGDGSNQPQH
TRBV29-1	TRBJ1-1	SVSGSGNTEAF
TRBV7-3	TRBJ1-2	ASSPQGAPSADGYT
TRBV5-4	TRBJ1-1	ASRQTGNSDTEAF
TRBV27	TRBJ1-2	ASSLSGTGGAYGYT
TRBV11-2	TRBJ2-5	ASSKDYTGETQY
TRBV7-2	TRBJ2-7	ASSVLAGSYEQY
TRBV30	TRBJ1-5	AWSEGGSFSNQPQH
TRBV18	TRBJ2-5	ASSPGTIGETQY
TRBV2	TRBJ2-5	ASSPGGGQETQY
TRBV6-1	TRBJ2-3	ASRPTVSTDTQY
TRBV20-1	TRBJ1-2	SALANYGYT
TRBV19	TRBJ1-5	ASIGGTGAITQH
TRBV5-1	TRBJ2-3	ASSLDRVAQY
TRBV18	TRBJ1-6	ASSQGQDSPLH
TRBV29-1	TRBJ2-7	SVELLGTARQSAYEQY
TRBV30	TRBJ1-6	AFSTEYNSPLH
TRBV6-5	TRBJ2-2	ASSYGAGFGELF
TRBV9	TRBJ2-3	ASSVGGLMDTQY
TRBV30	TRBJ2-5	AWSGGTGNRETQY
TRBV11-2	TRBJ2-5	ASSLDPADYQTQY
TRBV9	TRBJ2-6	ASSFRDRGSSGANVLT
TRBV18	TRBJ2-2	ASSPQPGRPQGLTGELF
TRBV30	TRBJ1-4	AWSAARGSEKLF
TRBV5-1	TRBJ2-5	ASSLERLEETQY
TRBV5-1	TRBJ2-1	ASSFGREFPANEQF
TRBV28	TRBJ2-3	ASSLGQGTDTQY
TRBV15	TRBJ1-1	ATSRDPQVAAF
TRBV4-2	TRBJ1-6	ASSQAGTGGDNSPLH
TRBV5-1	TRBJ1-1	ASSYSIPTSEAF
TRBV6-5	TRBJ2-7	ASSFSLAGGLGEQY
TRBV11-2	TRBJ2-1	ASSVSGTFNEQF
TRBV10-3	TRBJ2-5	AIRTEETQY
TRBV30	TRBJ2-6	AWSVPRGLAGGPGANVLT
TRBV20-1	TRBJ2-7	SASRDYEQY
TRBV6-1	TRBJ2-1	ASSGRYGSGDPNEQF
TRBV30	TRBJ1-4	AWSAVSNEKLF
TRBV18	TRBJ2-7	ASSPRQDEQY
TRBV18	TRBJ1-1	ASFSTGGDTEAF
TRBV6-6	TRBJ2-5	ASTPLAAETQY
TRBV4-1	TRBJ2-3	ASSPADRWSDTQY
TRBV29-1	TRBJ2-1	SVSPGREQF
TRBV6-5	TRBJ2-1	ASSPDYYNEQF